These 2 T cell receptor beta chains came from one sample sequenced in a study of patients and donors after allogeneic stem cell transplantation. TCRdb re-analysed the RT-PCR reads in MiXCR, keeping a single row per CDR3 protein. The sample consists of 800,000 to 1,000,000 distinct CDR3 sequences, about a sixth of them appearing once. Sequencing was carried out using blood, either unsorted or a sorted T cell fraction (not recorded which). These receptors were collected from a human donor who was either an allogeneic HSCT recipient or a stem cell or donor lymphocyte infusion donor (not recorded which). It is not recorded whose cells these are; they may come from a transplant donor.

The chain combines TRBV19 with TRBJ1-1, with D hard to call. V lost 7 bases and J lost 3, with 12 bases in between. Germline V lookup: CDR1 LNHDA, CDR2 SQIVND (reference sequence). The CDR3 runs to 13 residues. CDR3 DNA sequence: TGTGCCAGTAATCTCCGATTTGACACTGAAGCTTTCTTT. It is translated as CASNLRFDTEAFF.

This clonotype was seen only a few times. The rearrangement joins TRBV12-3 or TRBV12-4 to TRBJ1-1, with a possible D match to TRBD1 (6 bases). The ends were cut back, 1 base at V and 6 bases at J, with 15 bases in the middle. This CDR3 has 15 residues. Here the CDR3 reads CASSLVGTTGPEAFF. Written as DNA, the CDR3 is TGTGCCAGCAGTTTAGTGGGCACTACAGGGCCTGAAGCTTTCTTT.